This T cell receptor beta chain is drawn from a study of patients and donors after allogeneic stem cell transplantation. CDR3 length: 14 amino acids. In germline, CDR1 is SGHRS, CDR2 YFSETQ. Trimming took 2 bases from V and 6 from J, leaving 12 bases between them. MiXCR, run by TCRdb on the RT-PCR reads, gives a single entry per CDR3 protein. The repertoire consists of about 230,000 distinct CDR3 sequences, with 13% to 15% occurring once and the leading ten covering 11%. This clonotype originated in a human donor who was either an allogeneic HSCT recipient or a stem cell or donor lymphocyte infusion donor (not recorded which). It is not recorded whose cells these are; they may come from a transplant donor. The chain links TRBV5-1 to TRBJ2-1; tentatively, D is TRBD1 (6 bases). Sequencing was done on a sample of blood, either unsorted or a sorted T cell fraction (not recorded which). CDR3 loop: CASSFTGTRNEQFF. CDR3 in DNA: TGCGCCAGCAGCTTTACCGGGACACGCAATGAGCAGTTCTTC.